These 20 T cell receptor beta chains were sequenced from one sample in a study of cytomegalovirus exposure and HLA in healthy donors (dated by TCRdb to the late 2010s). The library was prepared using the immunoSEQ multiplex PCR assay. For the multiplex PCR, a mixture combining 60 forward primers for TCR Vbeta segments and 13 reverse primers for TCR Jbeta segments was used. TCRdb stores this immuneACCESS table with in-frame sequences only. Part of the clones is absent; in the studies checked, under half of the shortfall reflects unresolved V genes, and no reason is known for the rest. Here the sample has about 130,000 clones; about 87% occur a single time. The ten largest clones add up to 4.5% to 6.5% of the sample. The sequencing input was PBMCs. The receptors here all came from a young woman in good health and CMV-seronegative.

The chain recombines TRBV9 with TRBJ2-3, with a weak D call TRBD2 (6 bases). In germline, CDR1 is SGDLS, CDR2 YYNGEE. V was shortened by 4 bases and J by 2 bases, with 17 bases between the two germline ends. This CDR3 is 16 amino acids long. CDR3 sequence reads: CASSHPARDATDTQYF. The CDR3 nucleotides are TGTGCCAGCAGCCACCCCGCGCGGGACGCCACAGATACGCAGTATTTT. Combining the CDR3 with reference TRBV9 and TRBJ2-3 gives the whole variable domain DSGVTQTPKHLITATGQRVTLRCSPRSGDLSVYWYQQSLDQGLQFLIQYYNGEERAKGNILERFSAQQFPDLHSELNLSSLELGDSALYFCASSHPARDATDTQYFGPGTRLTVL.

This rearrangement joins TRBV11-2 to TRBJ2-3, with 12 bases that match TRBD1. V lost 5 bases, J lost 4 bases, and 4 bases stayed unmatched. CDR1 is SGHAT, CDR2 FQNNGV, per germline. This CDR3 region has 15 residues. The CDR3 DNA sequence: TGTGCCAGCAGCGAGGGACAGGGGGCTCCAGATACGCAGTATTTT. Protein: CASSEGQGAPDTQYF.

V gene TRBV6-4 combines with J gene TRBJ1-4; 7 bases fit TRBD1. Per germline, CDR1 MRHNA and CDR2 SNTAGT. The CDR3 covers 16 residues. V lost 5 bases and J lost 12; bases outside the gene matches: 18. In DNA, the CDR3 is TGTGCCAGCAGTCCCGACCTCGACAGGGACAAAGGTGAACTGTTTTTT. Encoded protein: CASSPDLDRDKGELFF.

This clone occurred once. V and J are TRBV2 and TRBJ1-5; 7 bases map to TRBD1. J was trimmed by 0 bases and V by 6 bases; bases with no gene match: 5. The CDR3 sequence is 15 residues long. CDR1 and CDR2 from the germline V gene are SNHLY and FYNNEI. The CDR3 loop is CASRDRWHSNQPQHF. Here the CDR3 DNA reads TGTGCCAGCAGGGACAGGTGGCATAGCAATCAGCCCCAGCATTTT.

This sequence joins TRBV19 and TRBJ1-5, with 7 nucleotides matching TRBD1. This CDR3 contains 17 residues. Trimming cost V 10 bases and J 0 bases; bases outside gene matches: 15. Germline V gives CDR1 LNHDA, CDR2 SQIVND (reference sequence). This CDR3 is CATSRDSVSVSNQPQHF. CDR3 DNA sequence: TGTGCCACGTCCCGGGACAGCGTTTCTGTTAGCAATCAGCCCCAGCATTTT.

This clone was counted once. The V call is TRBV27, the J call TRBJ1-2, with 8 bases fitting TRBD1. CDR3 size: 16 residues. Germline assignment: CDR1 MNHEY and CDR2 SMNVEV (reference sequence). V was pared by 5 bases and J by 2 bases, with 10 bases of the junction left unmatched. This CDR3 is CASSLLPTGVNYGYTF. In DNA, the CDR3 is TGTGCCAGCAGTCTCCTCCCGACAGGGGTCAACTATGGCTACACCTTC.

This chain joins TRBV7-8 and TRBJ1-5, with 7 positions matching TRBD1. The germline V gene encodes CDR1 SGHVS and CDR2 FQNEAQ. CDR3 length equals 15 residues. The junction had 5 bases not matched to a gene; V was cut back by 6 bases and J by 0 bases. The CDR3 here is CASRQDRSSNQPQHF. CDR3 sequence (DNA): TGTGCCAGCAGACAGGACAGGTCTAGCAATCAGCCCCAGCATTTT.

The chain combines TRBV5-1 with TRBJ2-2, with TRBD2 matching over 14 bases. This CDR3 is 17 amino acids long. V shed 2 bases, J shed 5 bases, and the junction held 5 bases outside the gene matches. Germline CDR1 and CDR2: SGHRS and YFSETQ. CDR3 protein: CASSLSGTSGRTGELFF. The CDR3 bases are TGCGCCAGCAGCTTATCCGGGACTAGCGGGAGAACCGGGGAGCTGTTTTTT. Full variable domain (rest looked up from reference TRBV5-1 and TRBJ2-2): KAGVTQTPRYLIKTRGQQVTLSCSPISGHRSVSWYQQTPGQGLQFLFEYFSETQRNKGNFPGRFSGRQFSNSRSEMNVSTLELGDSALYLCASSLSGTSGRTGELFFGEGSRLTVL.

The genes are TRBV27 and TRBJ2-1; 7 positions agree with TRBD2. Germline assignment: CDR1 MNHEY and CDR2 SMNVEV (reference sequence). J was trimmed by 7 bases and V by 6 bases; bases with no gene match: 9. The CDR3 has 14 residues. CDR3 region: CASRWTRDVNEQFF. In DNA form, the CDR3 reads TGTGCCAGCAGATGGACTAGGGACGTAAATGAGCAGTTCTTC.

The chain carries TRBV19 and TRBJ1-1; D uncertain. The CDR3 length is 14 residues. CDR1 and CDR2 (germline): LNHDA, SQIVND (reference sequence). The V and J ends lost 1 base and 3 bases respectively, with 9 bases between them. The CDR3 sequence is CASSIVTEHTEAFF. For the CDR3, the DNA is TGTGCCAGTAGTATAGTTACGGAGCACACTGAAGCTTTCTTT.

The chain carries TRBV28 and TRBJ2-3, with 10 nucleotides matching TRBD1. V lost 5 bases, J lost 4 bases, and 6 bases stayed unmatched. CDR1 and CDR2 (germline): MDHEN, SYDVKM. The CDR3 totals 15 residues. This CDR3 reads CASSMGTGASDTQYF. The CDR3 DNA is TGTGCCAGCAGTATGGGGACAGGGGCATCAGATACGCAGTATTTT.

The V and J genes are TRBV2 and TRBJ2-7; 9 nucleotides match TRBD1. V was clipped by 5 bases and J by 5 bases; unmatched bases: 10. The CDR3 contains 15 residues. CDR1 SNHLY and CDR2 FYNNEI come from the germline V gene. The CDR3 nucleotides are TGTGCCAGCAGTAACCTGGGACAGGGAGGTGACGAGCAGTACTTC. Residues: CASSNLGQGGDEQYF. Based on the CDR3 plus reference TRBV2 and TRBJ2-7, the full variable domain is EPEVTQTPSHQVTQMGQEVILRCVPISNHLYFYWYRQILGQKVEFLVSFYNNEISEKSEIFDDQFSVERPDGSNFTLKIRSTKLEDSAMYFCASSNLGQGGDEQYFGPGTRLTVT.

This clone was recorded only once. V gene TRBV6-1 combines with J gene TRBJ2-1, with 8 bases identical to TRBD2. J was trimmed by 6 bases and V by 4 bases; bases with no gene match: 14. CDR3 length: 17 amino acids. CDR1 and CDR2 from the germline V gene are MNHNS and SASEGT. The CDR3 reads CASSVQVTGLVSNEQFF. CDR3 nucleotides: TGTGCCAGCAGTGTCCAAGTCACGGGACTAGTCAGCAATGAGCAGTTCTTC.

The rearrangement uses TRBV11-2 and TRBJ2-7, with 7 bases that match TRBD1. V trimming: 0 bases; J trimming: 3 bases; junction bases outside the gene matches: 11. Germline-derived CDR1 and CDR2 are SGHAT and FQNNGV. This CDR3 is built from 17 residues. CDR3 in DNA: TGTGCCAGCAGCTTAGATTCAGGGACAGAAATCTTCTACGAGCAGTACTTC. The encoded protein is CASSLDSGTEIFYEQYF.

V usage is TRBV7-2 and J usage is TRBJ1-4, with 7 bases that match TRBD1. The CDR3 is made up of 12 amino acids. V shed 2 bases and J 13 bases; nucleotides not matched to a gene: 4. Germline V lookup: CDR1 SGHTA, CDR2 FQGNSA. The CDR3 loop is CASSLRGDRLFF. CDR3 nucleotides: TGTGCCAGCAGCTTAAGGGGGGACAGACTGTTTTTT.

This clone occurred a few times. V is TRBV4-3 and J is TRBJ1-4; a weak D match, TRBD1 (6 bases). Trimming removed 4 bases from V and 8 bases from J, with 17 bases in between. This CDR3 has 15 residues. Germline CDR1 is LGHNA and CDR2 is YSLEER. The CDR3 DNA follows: TGCGCCAGCAGCCGAGCCAGGGGAGTCGAGGAAAAACTGTTTTTT. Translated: CASSRARGVEEKLFF.

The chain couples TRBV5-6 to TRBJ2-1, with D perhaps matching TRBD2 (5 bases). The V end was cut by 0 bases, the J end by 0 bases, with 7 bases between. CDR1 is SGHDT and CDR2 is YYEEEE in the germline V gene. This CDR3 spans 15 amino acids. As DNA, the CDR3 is TGTGCCAGCAGCTTGGATGGGAGCTCCTACAATGAGCAGTTCTTC. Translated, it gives CASSLDGSSYNEQFF.

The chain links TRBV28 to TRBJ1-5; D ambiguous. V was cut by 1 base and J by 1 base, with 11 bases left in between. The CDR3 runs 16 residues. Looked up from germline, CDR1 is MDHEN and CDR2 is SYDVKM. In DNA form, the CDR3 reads TGTGCCAGCAGTTTATCGTTTACGGGGAGCAATCAGCCCCAGCATTTT. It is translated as CASSLSFTGSNQPQHF.

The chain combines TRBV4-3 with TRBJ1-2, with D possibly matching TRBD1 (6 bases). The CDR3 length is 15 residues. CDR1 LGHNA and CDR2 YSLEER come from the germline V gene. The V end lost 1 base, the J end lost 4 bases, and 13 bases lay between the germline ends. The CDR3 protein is CASSQVFQGPYGYTF. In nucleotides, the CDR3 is TGCGCCAGCAGCCAAGTTTTTCAGGGGCCCTATGGCTACACCTTC.

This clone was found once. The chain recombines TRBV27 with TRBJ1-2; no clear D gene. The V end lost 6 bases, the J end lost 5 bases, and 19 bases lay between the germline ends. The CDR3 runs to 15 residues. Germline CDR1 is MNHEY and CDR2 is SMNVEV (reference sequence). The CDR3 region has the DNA TGTGCCAGCAGACGAACGACCGGCGGATTGTATGGCTACACCTTC. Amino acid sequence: CASRRTTGGLYGYTF.